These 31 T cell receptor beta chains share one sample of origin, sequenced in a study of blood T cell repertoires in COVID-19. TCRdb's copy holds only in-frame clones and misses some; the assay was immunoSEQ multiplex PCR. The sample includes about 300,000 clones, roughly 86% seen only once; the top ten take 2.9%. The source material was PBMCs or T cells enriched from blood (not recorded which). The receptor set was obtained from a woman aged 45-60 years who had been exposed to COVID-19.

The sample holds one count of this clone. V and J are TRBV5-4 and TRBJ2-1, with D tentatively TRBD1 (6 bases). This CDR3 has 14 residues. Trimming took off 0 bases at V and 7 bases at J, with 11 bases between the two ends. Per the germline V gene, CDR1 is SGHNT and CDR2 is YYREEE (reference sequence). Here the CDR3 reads CASSLDPGANEQFF. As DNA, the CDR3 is TGTGCCAGCAGCTTGGATCCAGGGGCAAATGAGCAGTTCTTC.

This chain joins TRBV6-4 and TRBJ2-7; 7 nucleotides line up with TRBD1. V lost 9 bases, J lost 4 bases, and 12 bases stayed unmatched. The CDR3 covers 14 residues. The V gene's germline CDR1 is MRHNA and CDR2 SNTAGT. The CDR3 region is CARVLSGTAYEQYF. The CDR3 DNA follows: TGTGCCAGAGTTTTGTCCGGGACAGCTTACGAGCAGTACTTC.

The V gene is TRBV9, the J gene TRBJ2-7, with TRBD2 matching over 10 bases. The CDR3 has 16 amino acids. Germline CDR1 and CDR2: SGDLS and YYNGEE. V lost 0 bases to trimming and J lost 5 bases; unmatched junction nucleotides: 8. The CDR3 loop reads CASSVALSGGQHEQYF. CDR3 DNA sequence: TGTGCCAGCAGCGTAGCTCTTAGCGGGGGGCAACACGAGCAGTACTTC.

CDR3 nucleotide sequence: TGTGCCAGTAGTCTACAGGTGTATAGCAATCAGCCCCAGCATTTT. It encodes CASSLQVYSNQPQHF. The rearrangement uses TRBV19 and TRBJ1-5; TRBD1 is a possible D gene (5 bases). The CDR3 runs to 15 residues. V lost 5 bases and J lost 0, with 11 bases in between. In germline, CDR1 is LNHDA, CDR2 SQIVND (reference sequence).

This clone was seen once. The CDR3 coding sequence is TGCGCCAGCAGCTTGGGGACAGGAGTAACTAATGAAAAACTGTTTTTT. Translated, it gives CASSLGTGVTNEKLFF. The V and J genes are TRBV5-1 and TRBJ1-4; TRBD1 matches 7 bases. Looked up from germline, CDR1 is SGHRS and CDR2 is YFSETQ. Losses at the gene ends were 0 bases for V and 1 base for J; bases not matched to a gene: 3. The CDR3 contains 16 residues.

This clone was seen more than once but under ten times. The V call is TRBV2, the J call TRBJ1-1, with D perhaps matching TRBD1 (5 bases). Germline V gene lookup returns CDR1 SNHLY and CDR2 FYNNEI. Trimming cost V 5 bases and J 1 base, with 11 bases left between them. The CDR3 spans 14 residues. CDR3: CASSISRENTEAFF. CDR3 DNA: TGTGCCAGCAGTATAAGCAGGGAGAACACTGAAGCTTTCTTT.

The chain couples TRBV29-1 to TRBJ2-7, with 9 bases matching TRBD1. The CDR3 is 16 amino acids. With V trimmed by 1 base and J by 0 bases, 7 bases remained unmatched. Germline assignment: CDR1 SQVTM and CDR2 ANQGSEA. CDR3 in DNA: TGCAGCGTTGAAGGCCAGGGACAGGGCAACTCCTACGAGCAGTACTTC. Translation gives CSVEGQGQGNSYEQYF.

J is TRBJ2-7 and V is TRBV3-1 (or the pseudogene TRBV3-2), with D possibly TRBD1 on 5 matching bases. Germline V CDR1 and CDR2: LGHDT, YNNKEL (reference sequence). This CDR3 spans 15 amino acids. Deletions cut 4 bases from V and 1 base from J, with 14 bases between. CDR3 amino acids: CASSPRQKNSYEQYF. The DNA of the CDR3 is TGTGCCAGCAGCCCCCGACAGAAGAATTCCTACGAGCAGTACTTC.

In nucleotides, the CDR3 is TGTGCCACCAGCAGACCACTACAGGGCCGGGCTGAAGCTTTCTTT. This sequence encodes CATSRPLQGRAEAFF. The chain couples TRBV15 to TRBJ1-1; D might be TRBD1 (6 bases). Between the trimmed V and J ends, which lost 2 bases and 6 bases, there was a span of 16 bases. The germline V gene has CDR1 LNHNV and CDR2 YYDKDF (reference sequence). The CDR3 contains 15 residues. The complete variable domain, with remaining parts taken from reference TRBV15 and TRBJ1-1, reads DAMVIQNPRYQVTQFGKPVTLSCSQTLNHNVMYWYQQKSSQAPKLLFHYYDKDFNNEADTPDNFQSRRPNTSFCFLDIRSPGLGDTAMYLCATSRPLQGRAEAFFGQGTRLTVV.

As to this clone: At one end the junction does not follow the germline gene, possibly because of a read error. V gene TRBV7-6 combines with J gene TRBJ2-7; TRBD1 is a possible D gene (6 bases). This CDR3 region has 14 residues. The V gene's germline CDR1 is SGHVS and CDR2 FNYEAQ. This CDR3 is CASSQAQGSSEQYF. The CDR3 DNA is TGTGCCAGCAGCCAAGCACAGGGCTCCTCCGAGCAGTACTTC.

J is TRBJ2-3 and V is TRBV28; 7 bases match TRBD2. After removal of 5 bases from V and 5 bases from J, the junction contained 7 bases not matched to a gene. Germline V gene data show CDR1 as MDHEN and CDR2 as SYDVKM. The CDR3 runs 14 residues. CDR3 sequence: CASSILGGEDTQYF. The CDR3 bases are TGTGCCAGCAGTATCCTTGGGGGGGAAGATACGCAGTATTTT.

The CDR3 DNA follows: TGTGCCAGCAGTGAAGAGGGACTAGCGGGGGTAGAGCAGTACTTC. Residues: CASSEEGLAGVEQYF. The rearrangement uses TRBV2 and TRBJ2-7, with TRBD2 matching over 14 bases. This CDR3 is built from 15 residues. CDR1 and CDR2 (germline): SNHLY, FYNNEI. With V trimmed by 1 base and J by 7 bases, 3 bases remained unmatched.

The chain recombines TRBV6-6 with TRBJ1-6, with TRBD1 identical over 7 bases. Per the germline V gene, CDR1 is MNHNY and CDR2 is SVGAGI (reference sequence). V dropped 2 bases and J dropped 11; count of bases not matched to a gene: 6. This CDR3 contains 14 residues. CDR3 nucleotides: TGTGCCAGCAGTTACCCGACAGGGTCCCCACCCCTCCACTTT. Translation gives CASSYPTGSPPLHF.

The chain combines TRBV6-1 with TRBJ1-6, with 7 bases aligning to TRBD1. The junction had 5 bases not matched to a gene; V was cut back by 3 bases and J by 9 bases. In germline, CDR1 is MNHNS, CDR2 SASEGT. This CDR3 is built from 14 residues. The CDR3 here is CASSDGYRGSPLHF. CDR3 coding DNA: TGTGCCAGCAGTGATGGGTACAGGGGTTCACCCCTCCACTTT.

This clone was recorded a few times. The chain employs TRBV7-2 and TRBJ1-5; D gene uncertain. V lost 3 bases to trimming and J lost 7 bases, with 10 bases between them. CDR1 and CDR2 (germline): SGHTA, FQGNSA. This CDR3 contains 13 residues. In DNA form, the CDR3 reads TGTGCCAGCAGCTTCGACTCTATCCAGCCCCAGCATTTT. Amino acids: CASSFDSIQPQHF.

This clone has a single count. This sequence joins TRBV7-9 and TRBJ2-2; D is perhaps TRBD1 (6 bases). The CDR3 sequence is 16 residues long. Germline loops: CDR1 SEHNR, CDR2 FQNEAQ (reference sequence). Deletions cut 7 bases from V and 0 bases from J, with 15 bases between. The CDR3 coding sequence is TGTGCCAGCACAGGAACAGGGCTAGCGAACACCGGGGAGCTGTTTTTT. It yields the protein CASTGTGLANTGELFF. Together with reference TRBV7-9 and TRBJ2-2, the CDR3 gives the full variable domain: DTGVSQNPRHKITKRGQNVTFRCDPISEHNRLYWYRQTLGQGPEFLTYFQNEAQLEKSRLLSDRFSAERPKGSFSTLEIQRTEQGDSAMYLCASTGTGLANTGELFFGEGSRLTVL.

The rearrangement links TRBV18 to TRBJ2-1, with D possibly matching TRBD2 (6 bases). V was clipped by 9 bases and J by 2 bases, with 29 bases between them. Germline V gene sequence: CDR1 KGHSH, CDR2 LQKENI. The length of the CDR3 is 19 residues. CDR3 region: CASPPISALAEPAYNEQFF. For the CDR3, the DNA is TGTGCCAGTCCCCCCATTTCCGCACTAGCCGAACCAGCCTACAATGAGCAGTTCTTC. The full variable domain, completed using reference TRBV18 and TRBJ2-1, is NAGVMQNPRHLVRRRGQEARLRCSPMKGHSHVYWYRQLPEEGLKFMVYLQKENIIDESGMPKERFSAEFPKEGPSILRIQQVVRGDSAAYFCASPPISALAEPAYNEQFFGPGTRLTVL.

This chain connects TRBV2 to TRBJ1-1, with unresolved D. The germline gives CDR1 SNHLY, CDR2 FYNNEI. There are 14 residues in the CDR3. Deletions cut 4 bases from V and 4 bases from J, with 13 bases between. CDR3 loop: CASSVGGIGTEAFF. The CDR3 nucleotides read TGTGCCAGCAGTGTTGGCGGAATTGGCACTGAAGCTTTCTTT. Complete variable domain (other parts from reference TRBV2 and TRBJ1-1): EPEVTQTPSHQVTQMGQEVILRCVPISNHLYFYWYRQILGQKVEFLVSFYNNEISEKSEIFDDQFSVERPDGSNFTLKIRSTKLEDSAMYFCASSVGGIGTEAFFGQGTRLTVV.

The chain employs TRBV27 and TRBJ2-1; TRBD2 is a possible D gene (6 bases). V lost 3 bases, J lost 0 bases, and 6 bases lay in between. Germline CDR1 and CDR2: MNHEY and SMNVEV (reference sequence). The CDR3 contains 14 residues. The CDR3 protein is CASSFGSSYNEQFF. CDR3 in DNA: TGTGCCAGCAGTTTCGGGAGCTCCTACAATGAGCAGTTCTTC.

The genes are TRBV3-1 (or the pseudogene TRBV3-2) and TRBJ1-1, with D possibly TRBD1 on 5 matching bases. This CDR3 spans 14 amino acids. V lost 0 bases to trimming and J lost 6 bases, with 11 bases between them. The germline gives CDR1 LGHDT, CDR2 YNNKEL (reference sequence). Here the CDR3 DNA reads TGTGCCAGCAGCCAAGATGGGGGAGGGGCTGAAGCTTTCTTT. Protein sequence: CASSQDGGGAEAFF.

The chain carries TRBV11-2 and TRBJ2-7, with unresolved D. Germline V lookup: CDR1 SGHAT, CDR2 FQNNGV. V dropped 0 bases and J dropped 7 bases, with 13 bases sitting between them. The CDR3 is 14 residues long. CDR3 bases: TGTGCCAGCAGCTTAGACACGAAAACCCGGGAGCAGTACTTC. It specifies CASSLDTKTREQYF.

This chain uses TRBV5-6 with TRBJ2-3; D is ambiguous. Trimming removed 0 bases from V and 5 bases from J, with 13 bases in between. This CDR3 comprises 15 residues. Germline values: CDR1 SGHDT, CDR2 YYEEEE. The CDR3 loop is CASSLGSGDKDTQYF. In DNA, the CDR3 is TGTGCCAGCAGCTTGGGGTCAGGCGACAAAGATACGCAGTATTTT. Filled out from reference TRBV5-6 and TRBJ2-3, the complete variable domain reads DAGVTQSPTHLIKTRGQQVTLRCSPKSGHDTVSWYQQALGQGPQFIFQYYEEEERQRGNFPDRFSGHQFPNYSSELNVNALLLGDSALYLCASSLGSGDKDTQYFGPGTRLTVL.

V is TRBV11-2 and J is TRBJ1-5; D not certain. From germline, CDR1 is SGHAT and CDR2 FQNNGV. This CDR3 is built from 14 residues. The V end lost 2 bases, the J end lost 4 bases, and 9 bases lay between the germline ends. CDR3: CASSLSGYNQPQHF. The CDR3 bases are TGTGCCAGCAGCTTATCGGGTTATAATCAGCCCCAGCATTTT. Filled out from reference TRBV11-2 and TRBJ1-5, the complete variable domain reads EAGVAQSPRYKIIEKRQSVAFWCNPISGHATLYWYQQILGQGPKLLIQFQNNGVVDDSQLPKDRFSAERLKGVDSTLKIQPAKLEDSAVYLCASSLSGYNQPQHFGDGTRLSIL.

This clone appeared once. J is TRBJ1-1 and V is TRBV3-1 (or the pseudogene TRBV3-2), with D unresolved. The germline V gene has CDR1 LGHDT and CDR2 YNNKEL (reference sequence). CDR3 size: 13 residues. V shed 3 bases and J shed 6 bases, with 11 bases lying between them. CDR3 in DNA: TGTGCCAGCAGCCAGGACGGAGGCGCTGAAGCTTTCTTT. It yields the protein CASSQDGGAEAFF.

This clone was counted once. CDR3 coding DNA: TGTGCCAGCAGCTTAGGTAGAACAGAAGAAGATCAGCCCCAGCATTTT. Translating it yields CASSLGRTEEDQPQHF. The chain joins TRBV7-9 to TRBJ1-5; D gene uncertain. Germline-derived CDR1 and CDR2 are SEHNR and FQNEAQ (reference sequence). V lost 1 base, J lost 5 bases, and 15 bases lay in between. The CDR3 is made up of 16 amino acids.

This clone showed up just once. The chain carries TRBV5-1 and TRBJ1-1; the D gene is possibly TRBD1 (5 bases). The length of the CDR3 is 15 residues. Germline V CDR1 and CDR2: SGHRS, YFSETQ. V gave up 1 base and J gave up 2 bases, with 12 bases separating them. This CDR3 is CASSLYRTTNTEAFF. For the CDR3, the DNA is TGCGCCAGCAGCTTGTATCGGACAACAAACACTGAAGCTTTCTTT.

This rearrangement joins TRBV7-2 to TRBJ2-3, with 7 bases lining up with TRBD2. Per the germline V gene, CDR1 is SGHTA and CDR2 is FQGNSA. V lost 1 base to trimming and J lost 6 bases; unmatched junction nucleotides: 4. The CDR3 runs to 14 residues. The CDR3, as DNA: TGTGCCAGCAGCTTAGGCTCGCGGGGGGATACGCAGTATTTT. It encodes CASSLGSRGDTQYF.

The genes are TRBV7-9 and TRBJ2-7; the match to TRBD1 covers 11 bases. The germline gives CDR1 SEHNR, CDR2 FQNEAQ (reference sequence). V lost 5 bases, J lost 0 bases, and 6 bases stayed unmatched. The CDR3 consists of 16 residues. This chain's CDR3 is CASSPPGQGVSYEQYF. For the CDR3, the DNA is TGTGCCAGCAGCCCACCGGGACAGGGGGTCTCCTACGAGCAGTACTTC.

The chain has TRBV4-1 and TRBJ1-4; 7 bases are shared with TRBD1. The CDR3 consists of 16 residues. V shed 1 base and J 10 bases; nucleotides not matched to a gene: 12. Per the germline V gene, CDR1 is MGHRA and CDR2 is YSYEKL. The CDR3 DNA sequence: TGCGCCAGCAGCCAAGTAGGAGACAGGGATCGAGGAAAACTGTTTTTT. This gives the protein CASSQVGDRDRGKLFF.

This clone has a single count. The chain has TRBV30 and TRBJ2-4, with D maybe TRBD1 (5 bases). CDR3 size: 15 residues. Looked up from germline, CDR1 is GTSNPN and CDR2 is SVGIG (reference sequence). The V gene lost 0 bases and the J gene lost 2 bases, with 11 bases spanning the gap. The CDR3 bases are TGTGCCTGGAGTGTTCTGACAGCGACCAAAAACATTCAGTACTTC. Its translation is CAWSVLTATKNIQYF.

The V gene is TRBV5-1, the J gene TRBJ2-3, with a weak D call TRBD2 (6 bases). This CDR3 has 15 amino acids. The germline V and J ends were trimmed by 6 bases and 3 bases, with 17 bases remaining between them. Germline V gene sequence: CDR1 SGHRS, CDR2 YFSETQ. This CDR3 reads CASTSGDWETDTQYF. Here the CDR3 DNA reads TGCGCCAGCACCTCGGGAGACTGGGAGACAGATACGCAGTATTTT.